This TCR beta chain appears in the sequencing data of a study of blood T cell repertoires in COVID-19. Study information: Acute and convalescent COVID-19 samples came from the United States, Italy and Spain.

Germline V gene sequence: CDR1 ENHRY, CDR2 SYGVKD. The length of the CDR3 is 14 residues. V was clipped by 10 bases and J by 4 bases; unmatched bases: 10. In the source study's methods: Estimated nucleated cell counts came from reference gene primer amplification. Libraries were prepared by immunoSEQ multiplex PCR; TCRdb keeps only in-frame clonotypes and omits some of them. Clone size and V and J calls were adopted from that table, with D and trimming inferred from the DNA. The sample lists some 200,000 clones; 84% were seen once. This clone was seen only once. The sequence derives from a human donor with acute or convalescent COVID-19. The donor label of this sample is uncertain. Sequenced input: peripheral blood. The V call is TRBV10-3, the J call TRBJ2-3; 8 bases match TRBD1. CDR3 DNA sequence: TGTGCCACAGGACAGGGAGGACCTGCAGATACGCAGTATTTT. Translated, it gives CATGQGGPADTQYF.